These 5 T cell receptor beta chains were sequenced from one sample in a study of blood T cell repertoires in COVID-19. Sequenced by immunoSEQ multiplex PCR; TCRdb stores in-frame clones only, minus some. Among 100,000 to 150,000 clones, roughly 89% were seen once, and the ten largest hold around 19%. The sequencing sample was made of peripheral blood. These receptors were collected from a man aged 45-60 years with active or convalescent COVID-19.

Written as DNA, the CDR3 is TGCAGTGCTAGTCACTCCTACAATGAGCAGTTCTTC. Amino acids: CSASHSYNEQFF. The chain links TRBV20-1 to TRBJ2-1; D gene ambiguous. Between the trimmed V and J ends, which lost 3 bases and 0 bases, there was a span of 3 bases. The germline V gene encodes CDR1 DFQATT and CDR2 SNEGSKA (reference sequence). This CDR3 region has 12 residues.

The gene calls are TRBV15 and TRBJ1-5, with 9 bases identical to TRBD1. Looked up from germline, CDR1 is LNHNV and CDR2 is YYDKDF (reference sequence). The J segment lost 5 bases and the V segment lost 3 bases, leaving 2 bases of the junction unmatched. The CDR3 contains 14 residues. The CDR3 region has the DNA TGTGCCACCAGCAGCGGACAGGGGTATCAGCCCCAGCATTTT. Translated: CATSSGQGYQPQHF.

A word on this clone: The sample carries other DNA sequences with the same CDR3. The chain joins TRBV19 to TRBJ2-7; the D is unclear. The CDR3 spans 13 residues. Germline loops: CDR1 LNHDA, CDR2 SQIVND (reference sequence). Between the trimmed V and J ends, which lost 3 bases and 1 base, there was a span of 7 bases. The CDR3 spells CASSITGSYEQYF. CDR3 in DNA: TGTGCCAGTAGTATTACCGGTTCCTACGAGCAGTACTTC.

This chain connects TRBV19 to TRBJ1-5; no firm D call. The CDR3 consists of 13 residues. The V and J ends lost 3 bases and 5 bases respectively, with 8 bases between them. The germline gives CDR1 LNHDA, CDR2 SQIVND (reference sequence). The DNA of the CDR3 is TGTGCCAGTAGTATTTCCCAGTATCAGCCCCAGCATTTT. Residues: CASSISQYQPQHF.

The chain is built from TRBV2 and TRBJ2-3; 12 bases map to TRBD1. The CDR3 length is 12 residues. Per the germline V gene, CDR1 is SNHLY and CDR2 is FYNNEI. Unmatched junction bases numbered 6, after V lost 6 bases and J lost 14 bases. The DNA of the CDR3 is TGTGCCAGCAGGGGACAGGGGGCGAGAAGGTATTTT. Its protein is CASRGQGARRYF.